This T cell receptor (beta chain) derives from a study of cytomegalovirus exposure and HLA in healthy donors (dated by TCRdb to about 2017). General notes on the study: An earlier analysis of several hundred of the donors reported roughly 270 Gb of sequence data and 100 million to 140 million unique TCR beta sequences from around 200 million T cells. In a later genetic analysis, genome-wide SNP genotypes for about 65% of the roughly 670 donors were used, and that subset was treated as a discovery cohort. To predict cytomegalovirus infection status, the study brought together high-throughput TCR immunosequencing, statistical association of individual TCRs with disease status, and machine learning. The study was designed to test whether signatures of past pathogen exposure could be identified by cataloging public T cell receptors. Of the roughly 430 genotyped donors, about 84% fell in the genetic ancestry cluster associated with self-reported Caucasian donors. On average, roughly 240,000 unique TCR beta nucleotide sequences were sequenced per donor among about 400 genotyped donors of the cohort, with about 17% of those sequences being non-productive. Class I and class II HLA loci were covered by the typing at four-digit resolution. Roughly 300 gigabases of sequencing data and approximately 85 million unique TCR sequences were included in an early release covering roughly 600 HLA-typed donors. A later analysis re-examined previously published TCR beta repertoires from more than 600 donors and added high-resolution HLA genotyping to investigate patterns of TCR occurrence. In addition to the first cohort of several hundred subjects, a separate validation cohort of approximately 130 different subjects was used. Donor age, sex, ethnicity and CMV serostatus were collected together with the repertoire data. In an earlier analysis of 587 of the donors, high-throughput TCR beta sequencing was used to judge whether each TCR beta V gene segment behaved as functional or pseudogenic. The T cell repertoires of 666 subjects were profiled by immunosequencing and related to cytomegalovirus serostatus. In the later analysis, no new phenotypic data were used to find candidate immune exposures; instead, reliance was placed on TCR beta sequences and their occurrence across donors. Typing coverage differed by locus: A, B, C, DRB1 and DQB1 were typed in roughly 620-640 donors, DQA1 in 522, DPA1 in roughly 590, and DPB1 in 400 to 480. Every discovery cohort repertoire had been produced on one sequencing platform. Five DR-DQ haplotypes were handled as single units for association and clustering because linkage in the cohort was strong.

In total, fewer than 750 healthy bone marrow donors made up the cohort. At the time of sampling, every cohort member was nominally healthy, though immune exposures that went unrecorded were likely present. The donor tested CMV seropositive, placing the donor among the 250 to 350 seropositive members of the cohort. A peripheral blood sample was collected from each donor, and TCR beta sequencing was performed on peripheral blood mononuclear cells. Genomic DNA extraction from the blood cell samples was performed with the Qiagen DNeasy Blood Extraction Kit. Libraries came from the immunoSEQ multiplex PCR assay. The multiplex PCR relied on a mix of 60 forward primers for TCR Vbeta segments and 13 reverse primers for TCR Jbeta segments. The CDR3 region of rearranged TCR beta genes was amplified from genomic DNA with a multiplex PCR assay. The amplified TCR beta libraries were sequenced on the Illumina HiSeq System as 87-base-pair reads. As for the authors' bioinformatics: A later analysis tallied around 87 million unique TCR beta chains across the 666 repertoires, and some 10 million of those chains were shared by two or more donors. A nearest-neighbor algorithm error-corrected the raw reads and collapsed the reads into unique sequences, merging closely related sequences to remove PCR and sequencing errors. CDR3 sequences were aligned to IMGT reference sequences to assign V, D and J gene segments. For a sequence to be retained, a match of at least six nucleotides was required to both a V gene segment and a J gene segment. A rearrangement counted as productive if the CDR3 had no stop codons and remained in frame with V and J, and every other rearrangement counted as non-productive. Following IMGT convention, CDR3 was defined as the stretch from the second conserved V-encoded cysteine up to the conserved J-encoded phenylalanine. The earlier analysis of roughly 590 of the donors excluded sequences that lacked an unambiguous match to a single V gene segment. In an earlier analysis of 587 of the donors, a V segment was called functional when productive rearrangements were above 56.7%, and segregating when the standard deviation between donors exceeded 5%. To diagnose cytomegalovirus status from the catalog of TCR beta chain sequences, a statistical classification framework was built. V and J gene assignment, in a later analysis, came from comparing TCR nucleotide sequences with IMGT/GENE-DB human TR gene sequences. Using the TCRdist pipeline, a later analysis assigned CDR3 sequences along with most-parsimonious VDJ recombination scenarios. In a later analysis, each TCR beta chain was defined by its CDR3 amino acid sequence together with its V-gene family, and reads without a unique V-gene family were excluded. In a later analysis, a few hundred highly shared, low-generation-probability nucleotide sequences were removed to address suspected cross-contamination and a sequencing artifact. A later analysis calculated a clonal expansion index for each public chain from normalized within-repertoire ranks of inferred template counts. In a later analysis, generation probabilities were computed with a VDJ recombination model fitted to out-of-frame rearrangements, and the resulting probabilities were checked against IGoR. Hypergeometric tests were used in a later analysis to score TCR-TCR, TCR-HLA and TCR-CMV co-occurrence, with a repertoire-size bias correction applied to the TCR pairs. In a later analysis, false discovery rates were estimated by permuting HLA or CMV assignments 20 times. A later analysis grouped co-occurring TCRs with DBSCAN, adding TCRdist sequence similarity when clustering within HLA-allele-positive subsets. For co-occurrence clustering, repertoires with fewer than 30,000 or more than 120,000 public chains were excluded, along with five repertoires with anomalous nucleotide sharing. TCRdb re-hosts the immuneACCESS table, in-frame sequences only. Its copies lack some clones; in the studies checked, an unresolved V gene accounts for under half of them, and the cause for the rest is not known. For V, J and clone size, that table is used; D and trimming come from the DNA. The sample table records some 200,000 clones; 80% to 85% of these occur just once. Together, the top ten hold 6.5% of the sample.

Study-wide conclusions, independent of this receptor: Because some donors lacked HLA typing at each locus, the association tests relied only on the typed subset. Assigning TCR associations to individual alleles was difficult when HLA alleles, especially DR and DQ, strongly co-occurred. A total of roughly 160 TCR beta chains were listed by the study as associated with cytomegalovirus. A cluster of highly shared sequence variants was judged likely to be a technical artifact of the sequencing pipeline. According to a later analysis, TCR association rates differed among HLA loci, with DRB1 alleles showing the most associated TCRs and HLA-C alleles showing the fewest. The cohort was sequenced for TCR beta chains only, and without alpha or paired-chain data the features that could be detected were limited. In a later genetic analysis, fewer N-insertions in productive TCRs were reported among donors in an Asian-associated ancestry cluster than the roughly 640-donor mean. Roughly uniform sequencing depth across donors was assumed in presence/absence analyses, although this assumption may not hold. Specific HLA alleles were associated with roughly 17,000 TCR beta sequences at a false discovery rate of 0.05 in a later analysis. The classifier was reported to diagnose cytomegalovirus status with high specificity and sensitivity in both the original and validation cohorts. It was suggested by the authors that the approach could potentially be generalized to other disease states and immunological phenotypes. A few of the identified cytomegalovirus-associated TCR beta chains were confirmed in vitro to be specific for cytomegalovirus antigens. According to a later analysis, most CMV-associated TCR beta chains appeared to be HLA-restricted, and the HLA associations seemed to be driven largely by CMV exposure. For the cohort, immune exposure information was limited to CMV serostatus. In a later analysis, HLA-associated TCR beta chains were found to be more clonally expanded and to have lower generation probabilities than equally common non-associated chains. Correlated functional status among segregating V segments might reflect linkage disequilibrium, but an unknown experimental factor could not be ruled out. In an earlier analysis of more than 500 of the donors, most TCR beta V segments appeared in productive rearrangements about 90% or about 30% of the time, broadly matching IMGT annotations. A further reported finding was that TCR beta sequences accurately predicted the HLA-A and HLA-B alleles for most subjects in the first cohort. The earlier analysis of fewer than 750 of the donors excluded roughly 17 rarely observed V segments, including chromosome 9 orphons, because counts were too low. Across donors, most TCR sequences were observed very rarely, whereas some public TCRs were present in many individuals. According to a later analysis, parvovirus B19, influenza, CMV and Epstein-Barr virus appeared linked to several top co-occurrence clusters. In a later genetic analysis, a missense DCLRE1C variant was associated with V-gene and J-gene trimming of TCR beta chains, and the association was replicated in an independent cohort.

A remark on this clone: Its recognized antigen is unknown. Base qualities were left out, and no much larger clone turns up one base away.

Sequenced: PBMCs. The receptor's source is a woman between 45 and 60 years old in good health and CMV-seropositive.

The nucleotides are TGTGCCAGCAGCCCATTCTTGGGACAGGGTGTGAACACTGAAGCTTTCTTT. Protein translation: CASSPFLGQGVNTEAFF. The chain employs TRBV7-8 and TRBJ1-1, with 9 middle bases fitting TRBD1. According to the germline V gene, CDR1 reads SGHVS and CDR2 reads FQNEAQ. Ends trimmed: V by 5 bases, J by 0 bases; bases unmatched to a gene: 10. Spanning cysteine to phenylalanine, the CDR3 consists of 17 amino acids. This entry keeps only the CDR3 DNA: 51 bases, framed from base 1.